Listed here are 18 T cell receptor beta chains from one sample, sequenced in a study of blood T cells in healthy people across ages. The use of a sample-barcoded 5' primer and a J-beta primer mix characterized a second PCR of roughly 6 to 11 cycles. TCRdb processed the 5' RACE reads anew with MiXCR; each CDR3 protein has one entry. The profile shows roughly 830,000 distinct CDR3 sequences, about 59% of them singletons. The sequenced material came from blood. The receptor set was obtained from a man aged 25-40 years in good health.

This sequence joins TRBV20-1 and TRBJ2-3; 8 nucleotides line up with TRBD2. The CDR3 has 19 amino acids. J gave up 0 bases and V 5 bases, and 19 bases lay outside the gene matches. Germline-derived CDR1 and CDR2 are DFQATT and SNEGSKA (reference sequence). The CDR3 DNA reads as TGCAGTGCTCCCCCGGGACTAGTGGGGGGGATTACTAGCACAGATACGCAGTATTTT. Translated, it gives CSAPPGLVGGITSTDTQYF.

This clonotype was detected a few times. The V and J genes are TRBV10-3 and TRBJ2-7, with a possible D match to TRBD2 (5 bases). This CDR3 contains 12 residues. Germline V gene sequence: CDR1 ENHRY, CDR2 SYGVKD. Deletions cut 7 bases from V and 2 bases from J, with 9 bases between. This CDR3 reads CAIKREAYEQYF. The DNA of the CDR3 is TGTGCCATCAAACGGGAAGCCTACGAGCAGTACTTC.

This chain joins TRBV7-3 and TRBJ2-5; possibly TRBD1 for D (5 bases). From germline, CDR1 is SGHTA and CDR2 FQGTGA. Trimming cost V 5 bases and J 5 bases, with 18 bases left between them. There are 15 residues in the CDR3. CDR3 in amino acids: CASSELPRNRETQYF. Written as DNA, the CDR3 is TGTGCCAGCAGCGAGCTACCCCGGAACAGGGAGACCCAGTACTTC.

The V call is TRBV4-3, the J call TRBJ1-4; no definite D call. The CDR3 covers 16 residues. V was cut by 2 bases and J by 3 bases, with 13 bases left in between. Germline-derived CDR1 and CDR2 are LGHNA and YSLEER. CDR3 DNA: TGCGCCAGCAGCCAAATCTGGGGTAGGGCTAATGAAAAACTGTTTTTT. Translated, it gives CASSQIWGRANEKLFF.

The gene calls are TRBV30 and TRBJ2-3; 10 bases fit TRBD1. CDR1 and CDR2 (germline): GTSNPN, SVGIG (reference sequence). J gave up 6 bases and V 5 bases, and 5 bases lay outside the gene matches. This CDR3 is built from 13 residues. The CDR3 DNA reads TGTGCCTGGGGCGGGACAGGGGCCGATACGCAGTATTTT. It translates to CAWGGTGADTQYF.

The chain uses TRBV10-3 and TRBJ2-5; 8 bases align to TRBD1. V trimming: 7 bases; J trimming: 3 bases; junction bases outside the gene matches: 1. Germline V gene data show CDR1 as ENHRY and CDR2 as SYGVKD. CDR3 length: 12 amino acids. The CDR3 bases are TGTGCCATCACGGACAGGGAAGAGACCCAGTACTTC. The encoded protein is CAITDREETQYF.

The chain is built from TRBV12-3 or TRBV12-4 and TRBJ2-3; 10 bases match TRBD1. The ends lost 5 bases at V and 4 bases at J; junction bases unmatched: 12. CDR3 length: 17 residues. The CDR3 loop is CASSASGTGVRPDTQYF. Written as DNA, the CDR3 is TGTGCCAGCAGTGCCTCCGGGACAGGGGTTCGGCCAGATACGCAGTATTTT.

This chain connects TRBV6-5 to TRBJ2-7; 9 nucleotides agree with TRBD2. V was pared by 5 bases and J by 4 bases, with 12 bases of the junction left unmatched. CDR1 is MNHEY and CDR2 is SVGAGI in the germline V gene. This CDR3 is 16 amino acids long. The CDR3 loop reads CASSPFGAGGAYEQYF. The CDR3 DNA reads TGTGCCAGCAGTCCCTTTGGAGCGGGGGGTGCGTACGAGCAGTACTTC.

A remark on this clonotype: Here the CDR3 omits its conserved ending phenylalanine or tryptophan, so a read error is the likely source. No DNA is shown, since the ends of the CDR3 on it are uncertain; the CDR3 is the one TCRdb lists. The rearrangement uses TRBV6-2 or TRBV6-3 and TRBJ2-5; no DNA check was done on the table's D call, TRBD1. Counting both end residues, the CDR3 totals 14 amino acids. CDR1 and CDR2 (germline): MNHEY, SVGEGT. The CDR3 is CATSDRSDDYTFGS.

V is TRBV20-1 and J is TRBJ2-7; the D is unclear. Germline assignment: CDR1 DFQATT and CDR2 SNEGSKA (reference sequence). V was pared by 1 base and J by 5 bases, with 12 bases between. The CDR3 is 13 amino acids. CDR3 coding DNA: TGCAGTGCTAGAGGGCCTGGGCGCGACGAGCAGTACTTC. Translated: CSARGPGRDEQYF.

CDR3 protein: CASSPRDNEQYF. The CDR3 nucleotides read TGTGCCAGCAGCCCGCGGGACAACGAGCAGTACTTC. This rearrangement joins TRBV4-2 to TRBJ2-7; D tentatively reads TRBD1 or TRBD2 (6 bases each). The V gene lost 4 bases and the J gene lost 5 bases, with 9 bases spanning the gap. The CDR3 has 12 amino acids. CDR1 is LGHNA and CDR2 is YNFKEQ in the germline V gene.

The chain employs TRBV7-9 and TRBJ1-5; tentative D call: TRBD1 (5 bases). This CDR3 has 15 residues. Germline CDR1 SEHNR, CDR2 FQNEAQ (reference sequence). Trimming cost V 0 bases and J 5 bases, with 11 bases left between them. CDR3 amino acids: CASSLAHGGDQPQHF. The CDR3 DNA follows: TGTGCCAGCAGCTTAGCGCATGGGGGGGATCAGCCCCAGCATTTT.

This clonotype showed up just a few times. The CDR3 bases are TGTGCCAGCAGCCCACAACGGACAGGGGGCTATGGCTACACCTTC. This encodes CASSPQRTGGYGYTF. The chain couples TRBV12-3 or TRBV12-4 to TRBJ1-2; TRBD1 matches at 10 bases. J was trimmed by 4 bases and V by 6 bases; bases with no gene match: 8. The CDR3 has 15 amino acids.

This chain uses TRBV20-1 with TRBJ2-2, with 11 bases lining up with TRBD2. The CDR3 is 17 amino acids. The germline gives CDR1 DFQATT, CDR2 SNEGSKA (reference sequence). V was clipped by 6 bases and J by 1 base; unmatched bases: 10. The CDR3 nucleotides read TGCAGTGCCTACTATAGACTAGCGGGAAAGAACACCGGGGAGCTGTTTTTT. Amino acids: CSAYYRLAGKNTGELFF.

V and J are TRBV10-3 and TRBJ2-3; no firm D call. Between the trimmed V and J ends, which lost 3 bases and 2 bases, there was a span of 6 bases. Germline V gene data show CDR1 as ENHRY and CDR2 as SYGVKD. CDR3 length: 13 residues. CDR3 residues: CAISEVLTDTQYF. For the CDR3, the DNA is TGTGCCATCAGTGAAGTCCTCACAGATACGCAGTATTTT.

This clonotype was detected only once. The gene calls are TRBV6-6 and TRBJ1-1, with D hard to call. V was clipped by 4 bases and J by 4 bases, with 22 bases between them. Germline lookup yields CDR1 MNHNY and CDR2 SVGAGI (reference sequence). CDR3 length equals 17 residues. This CDR3 is CASSWMPGPGKFTEAFF. The CDR3, as DNA: TGTGCCAGCAGTTGGATGCCGGGCCCCGGGAAATTCACTGAAGCTTTCTTT.

The rearrangement links TRBV6-6 to TRBJ2-1; possibly TRBD1 or TRBD2 for D (6 bases each). CDR1 is MNHNY and CDR2 is SVGAGI in the germline V gene (reference sequence). Trimming shortened V by 7 bases and J by 0 bases, and 10 bases separated the two germline ends. This CDR3 is built from 14 residues. The CDR3 loop reads CASIRGLSYNEQFF. DNA of the CDR3: TGTGCCAGCATACGGGGGCTCTCCTACAATGAGCAGTTCTTC.

This rearrangement joins TRBV13 to TRBJ2-1; 10 bases are shared with TRBD2. J gave up 9 bases and V 1 base, and 9 bases lay outside the gene matches. The CDR3 is made up of 16 amino acids. Germline V gene sequence: CDR1 PRHDT, CDR2 FYEKMQ (reference sequence). The CDR3 DNA reads TGTGCCAGCAGCTTAGATGGAGCGGGGGGGCCGGGTGAGCAGTTCTTC. It is translated as CASSLDGAGGPGEQFF.